This T cell receptor beta chain is from a study of beta chain features in type 1 diabetes. Study results and limitations: PCR could preferentially amplify shorter templates, alike in patients and controls.

Trimming cost V 1 base and J 9 bases, with 10 bases left between them. From germline, CDR1 is GTSNPN and CDR2 SVGIG (reference sequence). The CDR3 runs to 12 residues. To note about this clone: No antigen is known for it.

Expressed TCRB transcripts were sequenced because the entire RNA isolate underwent reverse transcription. Libraries were prepared by immunoSEQ multiplex PCR; TCRdb keeps only in-frame clonotypes and omits some of them. The data show some 160,000 clones, with about 9.1% seen just once and over 2% held by the top ten. The origin of this receptor is a woman under 30 in good health. The sample taken for sequencing was central memory CD4+ T cells from blood. The chain joins TRBV30 to TRBJ2-1; possibly TRBD2 for D (6 bases). CDR3 protein: CAWSALAVEQFF. The CDR3 nucleotides are TGTGCCTGGAGTGCCTTAGCGGTTGAGCAGTTCTTC.